This T cell receptor (beta chain) originates from a study of cytomegalovirus exposure and HLA in healthy donors. Findings and caveats of the study: High sensitivity and specificity were reportedly achieved when the classifier diagnosed cytomegalovirus status. For most TCR sequences rarity was the rule, although some public TCRs occurred in many donors.

Primers: 60 Vbeta forward and 13 Jbeta reverse. Repertoires were generated with immunoSEQ multiplex PCR, while TCRdb's copy carries only in-frame clones and drops some. The table lists more than 140,000 clones, roughly 85% of them singletons. Germline values: CDR1 LNHDA, CDR2 SQIVND (reference sequence). The V end was cut by 6 bases, the J end by 2 bases, with 20 bases between. The CDR3 has 17 amino acids. Worth noting for this clone: Antigen unknown.

The V gene is TRBV19, the J gene TRBJ1-5, with D tentatively TRBD1 (6 bases). The sample taken for sequencing was PBMCs. The TCR was taken from a male donor in good health and CMV-seronegative. CDR3 sequence reads: CASREITGTLGNQPQHF. For the CDR3, the DNA is TGTGCCAGTAGAGAAATCACAGGGACCCTCGGCAATCAGCCCCAGCATTTT.